This T cell receptor (beta chain) is drawn from a study of blood T cell repertoires in COVID-19. Study background: Sites across the United States, Italy and Spain contributed samples from acute and convalescent COVID-19. Sources were T cells, B-cell-depleted T cells, or PBMCs; the material itself was cDNA or gDNA.

Per germline, CDR1 ENHRY and CDR2 SYGVKD. V gave up 6 bases and J gave up 2 bases; unmatched junction bases: 7. This CDR3 comprises 15 residues. This clone was seen only once. Original handling: Reference gene primer amplification in the assay estimated nucleated cell counts. Some clones are missing from TCRdb's copy, which holds only in-frame ones; the method was immunoSEQ multiplex PCR. V and J calls plus clone size are reproduced from that table; the DNA served to infer D and trimming. The sample has under 150,000 clones; 80% are singletons. Sequencing was done on a sample of peripheral blood. J is TRBJ1-5 and V is TRBV10-3; TRBD1 agrees at 7 bases. This receptor was taken from a man in his 70s with acute or convalescent COVID-19. The CDR3 coding sequence is TGTGCCATCAGGGGGGACAGTGATGGCAATCAGCCCCAGCATTTT. The encoded protein is CAIRGDSDGNQPQHF.